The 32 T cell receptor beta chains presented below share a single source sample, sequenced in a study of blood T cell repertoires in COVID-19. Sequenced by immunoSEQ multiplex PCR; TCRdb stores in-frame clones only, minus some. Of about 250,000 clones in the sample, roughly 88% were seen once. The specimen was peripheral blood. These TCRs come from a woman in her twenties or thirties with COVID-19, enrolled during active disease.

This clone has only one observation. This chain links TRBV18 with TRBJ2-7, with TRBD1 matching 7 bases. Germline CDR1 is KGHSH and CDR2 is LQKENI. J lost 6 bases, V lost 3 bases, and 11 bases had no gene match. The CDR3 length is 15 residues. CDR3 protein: CASSPQDRVGGEQYF. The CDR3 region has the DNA TGTGCCAGCTCACCCCAAGACAGGGTCGGCGGCGAGCAGTACTTC.

The CDR3 DNA reads as TGTGCCAGCAGTTTTTCCACAATCAGGAGGATCGAGACCCAGTACTTC. It codes for CASSFSTIRRIETQYF. The rearrangement joins TRBV6-2 or TRBV6-3 to TRBJ2-5; D possibly corresponds to TRBD2 (5 bases). The CDR3 has 16 amino acids. Germline CDR1 MNHEY, CDR2 SVGEGT. Trimming shortened V by 4 bases and J by 5 bases, and 20 bases separated the two germline ends.

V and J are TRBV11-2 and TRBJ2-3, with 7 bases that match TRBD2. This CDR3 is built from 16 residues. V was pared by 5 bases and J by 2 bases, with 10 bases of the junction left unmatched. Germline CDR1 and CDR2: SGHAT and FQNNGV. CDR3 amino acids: CASSPSGGKATDTQYF. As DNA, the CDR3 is TGTGCCAGCAGCCCCTCGGGGGGAAAGGCCACAGATACGCAGTATTTT.

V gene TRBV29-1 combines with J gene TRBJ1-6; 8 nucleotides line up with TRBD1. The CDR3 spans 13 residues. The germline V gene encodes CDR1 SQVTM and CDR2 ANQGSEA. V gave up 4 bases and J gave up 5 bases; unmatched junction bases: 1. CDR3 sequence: CSVATGDNSPLHF. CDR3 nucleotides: TGCAGCGTTGCGACAGGGGATAATTCACCCCTCCACTTT.

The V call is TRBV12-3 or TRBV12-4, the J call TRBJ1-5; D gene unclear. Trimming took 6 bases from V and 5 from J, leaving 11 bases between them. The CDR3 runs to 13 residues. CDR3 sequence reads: CASRVGSDQPQHF. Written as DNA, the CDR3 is TGTGCCAGCAGGGTGGGGAGCGATCAGCCCCAGCATTTT.

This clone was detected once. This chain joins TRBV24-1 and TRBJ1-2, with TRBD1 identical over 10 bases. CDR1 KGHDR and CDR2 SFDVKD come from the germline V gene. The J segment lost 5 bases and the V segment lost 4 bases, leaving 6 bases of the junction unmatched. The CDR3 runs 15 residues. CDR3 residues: CATSDRDRGKYGYTF. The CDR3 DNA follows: TGTGCCACCAGTGACCGGGACAGGGGAAAATATGGCTACACCTTC.

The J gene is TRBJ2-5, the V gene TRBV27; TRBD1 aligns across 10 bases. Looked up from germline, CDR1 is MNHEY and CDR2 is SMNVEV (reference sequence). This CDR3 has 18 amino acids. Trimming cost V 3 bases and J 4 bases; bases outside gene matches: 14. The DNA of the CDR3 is TGTGCCAGCAGTTTTCTGGGGACAGGGGCTCAAACGGGAGAGACCCAGTACTTC. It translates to CASSFLGTGAQTGETQYF.

DNA for the CDR3: TGTGCCAGCAGCCCCCGGGTAGCGGGGGCCGGACACAATGAGCAGTTCTTC. It is translated as CASSPRVAGAGHNEQFF. This chain links TRBV7-2 with TRBJ2-1; 9 positions agree with TRBD2. V trimming: 5 bases; J trimming: 5 bases; junction bases outside the gene matches: 13. From germline, CDR1 is SGHTA and CDR2 FQGNSA. The CDR3 runs to 17 residues.

The DNA of the CDR3 is TGCGCCAGCAGCAAAACAGGAGCCACTAATGAAAAACTGTTTTTT. Protein: CASSKTGATNEKLFF. This chain uses TRBV5-1 with TRBJ1-4; a possible D gene is TRBD1 (5 bases). Between the trimmed V and J ends, which lost 4 bases and 2 bases, there was a span of 12 bases. The CDR3 sequence is 15 residues long. Looked up from germline, CDR1 is SGHRS and CDR2 is YFSETQ.

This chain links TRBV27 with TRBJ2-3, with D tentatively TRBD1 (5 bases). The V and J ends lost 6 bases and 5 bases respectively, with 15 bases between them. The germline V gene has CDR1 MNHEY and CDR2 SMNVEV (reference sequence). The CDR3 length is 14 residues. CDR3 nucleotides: TGTGCCAGCAGGGACACCTCTGCCCAAGATACGCAGTATTTT. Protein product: CASRDTSAQDTQYF.

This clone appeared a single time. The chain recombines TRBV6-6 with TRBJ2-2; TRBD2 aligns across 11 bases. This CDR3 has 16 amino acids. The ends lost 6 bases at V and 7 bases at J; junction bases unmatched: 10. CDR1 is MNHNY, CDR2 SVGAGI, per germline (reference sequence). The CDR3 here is CASSLLAGGGVGELFF. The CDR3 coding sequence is TGTGCCAGCAGCTTGCTAGCGGGGGGAGGAGTCGGGGAGCTGTTTTTT.

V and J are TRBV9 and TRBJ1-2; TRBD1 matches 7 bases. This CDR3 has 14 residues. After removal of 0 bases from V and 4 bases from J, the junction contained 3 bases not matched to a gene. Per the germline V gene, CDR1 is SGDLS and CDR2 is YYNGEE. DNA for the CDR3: TGTGCCAGCAGCGTAGCTGGACAGGCCTATGGCTACACCTTC. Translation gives CASSVAGQAYGYTF.

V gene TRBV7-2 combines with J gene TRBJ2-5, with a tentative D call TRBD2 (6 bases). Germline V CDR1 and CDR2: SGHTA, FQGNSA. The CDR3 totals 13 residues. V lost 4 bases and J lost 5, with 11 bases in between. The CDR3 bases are TGTGCCAGCAGCTCAGGACGGGAGGAGACCCAGTACTTC. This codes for CASSSGREETQYF.

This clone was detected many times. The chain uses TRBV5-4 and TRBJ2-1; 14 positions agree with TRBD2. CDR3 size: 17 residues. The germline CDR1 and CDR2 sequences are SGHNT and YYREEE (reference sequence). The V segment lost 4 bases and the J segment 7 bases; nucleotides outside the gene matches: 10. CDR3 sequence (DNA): TGTGCCAGCAGCCTCGGACTAGCGGGAGGTAGTCGGAATGAGCAGTTCTTC. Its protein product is CASSLGLAGGSRNEQFF.

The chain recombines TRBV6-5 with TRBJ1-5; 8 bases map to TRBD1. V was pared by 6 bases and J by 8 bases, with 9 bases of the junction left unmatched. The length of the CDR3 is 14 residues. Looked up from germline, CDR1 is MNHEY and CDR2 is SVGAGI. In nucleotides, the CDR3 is TGTGCCAGCAGCACAGGGGGTGGTGGAAAGCCCCAGCATTTT. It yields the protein CASSTGGGGKPQHF.

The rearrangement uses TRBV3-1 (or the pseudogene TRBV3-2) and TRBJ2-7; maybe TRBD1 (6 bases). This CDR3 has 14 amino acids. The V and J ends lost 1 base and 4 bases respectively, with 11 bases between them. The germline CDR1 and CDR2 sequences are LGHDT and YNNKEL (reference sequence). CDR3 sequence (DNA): TGTGCCAGCAGCCAAGGGGCAGGGGTTTACGAGCAGTACTTC. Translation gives CASSQGAGVYEQYF.

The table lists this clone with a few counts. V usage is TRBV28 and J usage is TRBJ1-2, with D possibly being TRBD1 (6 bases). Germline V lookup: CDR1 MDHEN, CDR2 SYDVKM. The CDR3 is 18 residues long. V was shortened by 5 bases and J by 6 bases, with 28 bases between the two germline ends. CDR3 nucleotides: TGTGCCAGCAGTGGAAGCGGGGGCTACGGACAGAACTTTAATGGCTACACCTTC. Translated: CASSGSGGYGQNFNGYTF.

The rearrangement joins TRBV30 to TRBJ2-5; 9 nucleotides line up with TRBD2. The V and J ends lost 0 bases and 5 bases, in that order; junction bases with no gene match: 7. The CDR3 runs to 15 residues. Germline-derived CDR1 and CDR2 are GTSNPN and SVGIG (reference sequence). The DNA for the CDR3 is TGTGCCTGGAGTGTCTCCACTAGCGGGTTTGAGACCCAGTACTTC. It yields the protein CAWSVSTSGFETQYF.

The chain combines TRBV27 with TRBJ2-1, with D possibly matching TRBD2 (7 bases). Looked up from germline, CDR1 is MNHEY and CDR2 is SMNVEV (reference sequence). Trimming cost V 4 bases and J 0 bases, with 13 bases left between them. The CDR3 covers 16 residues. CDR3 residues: CASSSSGGGSYNEQFF. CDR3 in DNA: TGTGCCAGCAGTTCTAGCGGAGGGGGCTCCTACAATGAGCAGTTCTTC.

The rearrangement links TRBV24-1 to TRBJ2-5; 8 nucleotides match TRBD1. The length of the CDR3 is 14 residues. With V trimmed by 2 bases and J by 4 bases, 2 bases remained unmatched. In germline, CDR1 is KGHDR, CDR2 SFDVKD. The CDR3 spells CATSDSGTGETQYF. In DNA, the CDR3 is TGTGCCACCAGTGATTCTGGGACAGGAGAGACCCAGTACTTC.

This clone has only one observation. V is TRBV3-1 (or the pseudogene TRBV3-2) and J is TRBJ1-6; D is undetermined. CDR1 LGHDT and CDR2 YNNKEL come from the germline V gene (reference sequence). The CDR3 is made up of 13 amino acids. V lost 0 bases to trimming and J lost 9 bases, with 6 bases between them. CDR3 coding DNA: TGTGCCAGCAGCCAAGATCGAGCTTCACCCCTCCACTTT. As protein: CASSQDRASPLHF.

The CDR3 DNA sequence: TGTGCCAGCAGCCCTCAGACTAGCGGAACAGATACGCAGTATTTT. This gives the protein CASSPQTSGTDTQYF. The chain joins TRBV7-2 to TRBJ2-3; 9 bases line up with TRBD2. V lost 5 bases and J lost 3; bases outside the gene matches: 6. The CDR3 contains 15 residues. The germline CDR1 and CDR2 sequences are SGHTA and FQGNSA.

The chain's CDR3 is CASSQAGGLDGYTF. In DNA form, the CDR3 reads TGTGCCAGCAGCCAAGCGGGGGGCTTGGATGGCTACACCTTC. V gene TRBV3-1 (or the pseudogene TRBV3-2) combines with J gene TRBJ1-2; possibly TRBD1 for D (6 bases). Deletions cut 1 base from V and 6 bases from J, with 12 bases between. From germline, CDR1 is LGHDT and CDR2 YNNKEL (reference sequence). The CDR3 contains 14 residues.

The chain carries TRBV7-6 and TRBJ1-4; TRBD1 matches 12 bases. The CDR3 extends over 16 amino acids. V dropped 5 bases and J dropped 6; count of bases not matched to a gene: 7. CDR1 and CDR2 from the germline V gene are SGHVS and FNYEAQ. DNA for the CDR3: TGTGCCAGCAGCCCGGGGACAGGGGGCGGGGATGAAAAACTGTTTTTT. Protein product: CASSPGTGGGDEKLFF.

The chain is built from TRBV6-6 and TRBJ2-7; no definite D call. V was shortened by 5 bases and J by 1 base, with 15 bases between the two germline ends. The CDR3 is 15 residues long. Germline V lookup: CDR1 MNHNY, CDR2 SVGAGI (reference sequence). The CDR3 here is CASSDLLQASYEQYF. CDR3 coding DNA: TGTGCCAGCAGTGACCTCTTACAAGCGTCCTACGAGCAGTACTTC.

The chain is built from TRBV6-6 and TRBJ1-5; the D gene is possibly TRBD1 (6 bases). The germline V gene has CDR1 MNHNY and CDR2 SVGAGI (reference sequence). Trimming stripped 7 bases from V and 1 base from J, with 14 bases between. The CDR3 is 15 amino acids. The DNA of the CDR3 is TGTGCCAGCACCGTTACAGGGATCAGCAATCAGCCCCAGCATTTT. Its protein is CASTVTGISNQPQHF.

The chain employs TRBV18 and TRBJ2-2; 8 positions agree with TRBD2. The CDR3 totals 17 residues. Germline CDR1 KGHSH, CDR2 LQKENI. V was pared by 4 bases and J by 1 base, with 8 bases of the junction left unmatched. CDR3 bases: TGTGCCAGCTCACGAACCGGGACTAGGGAGAACACCGGGGAGCTGTTTTTT. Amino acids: CASSRTGTRENTGELFF.

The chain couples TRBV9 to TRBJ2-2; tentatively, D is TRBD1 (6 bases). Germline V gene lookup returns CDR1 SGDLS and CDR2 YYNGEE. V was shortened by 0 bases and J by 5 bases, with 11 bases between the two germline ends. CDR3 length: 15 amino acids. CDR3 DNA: TGTGCCAGCAGCGTAGGTTCAGGGGAGACCGGGGAGCTGTTTTTT. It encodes CASSVGSGETGELFF.

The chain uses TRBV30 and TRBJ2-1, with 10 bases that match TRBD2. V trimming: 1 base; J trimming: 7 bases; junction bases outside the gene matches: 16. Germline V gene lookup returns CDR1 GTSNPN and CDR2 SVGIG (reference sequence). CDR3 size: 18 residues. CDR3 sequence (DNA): TGTGCCTGGAGTGCTCGGTTGGTAGCGGGAGGCCTGGGGAATGAGCAGTTCTTC. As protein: CAWSARLVAGGLGNEQFF.

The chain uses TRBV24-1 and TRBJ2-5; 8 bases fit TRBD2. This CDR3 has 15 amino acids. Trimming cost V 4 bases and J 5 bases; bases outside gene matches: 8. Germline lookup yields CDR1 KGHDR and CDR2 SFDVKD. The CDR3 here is CATSEPGGGPETQYF. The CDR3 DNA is TGTGCCACCAGTGAGCCCGGGGGGGGCCCCGAGACCCAGTACTTC.

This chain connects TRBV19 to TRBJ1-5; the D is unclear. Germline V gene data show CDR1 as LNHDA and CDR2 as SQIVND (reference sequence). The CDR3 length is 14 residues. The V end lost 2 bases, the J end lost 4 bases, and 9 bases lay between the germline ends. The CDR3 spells CASSIPLGNQPQHF. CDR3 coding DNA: TGTGCCAGTAGTATACCCCTCGGGAATCAGCCCCAGCATTTT.

This CDR3 reads CASSVKRMLNTEAFF. CDR3 coding DNA: TGCGCCAGCAGTGTGAAGCGGATGCTGAACACTGAAGCTTTCTTT. This sequence joins TRBV10-2 and TRBJ1-1; D unclear. CDR1 is WSHSY, CDR2 SAAADI, per germline. V lost 4 bases to trimming and J lost 0 bases, with 12 bases between them. The CDR3 has 15 amino acids.